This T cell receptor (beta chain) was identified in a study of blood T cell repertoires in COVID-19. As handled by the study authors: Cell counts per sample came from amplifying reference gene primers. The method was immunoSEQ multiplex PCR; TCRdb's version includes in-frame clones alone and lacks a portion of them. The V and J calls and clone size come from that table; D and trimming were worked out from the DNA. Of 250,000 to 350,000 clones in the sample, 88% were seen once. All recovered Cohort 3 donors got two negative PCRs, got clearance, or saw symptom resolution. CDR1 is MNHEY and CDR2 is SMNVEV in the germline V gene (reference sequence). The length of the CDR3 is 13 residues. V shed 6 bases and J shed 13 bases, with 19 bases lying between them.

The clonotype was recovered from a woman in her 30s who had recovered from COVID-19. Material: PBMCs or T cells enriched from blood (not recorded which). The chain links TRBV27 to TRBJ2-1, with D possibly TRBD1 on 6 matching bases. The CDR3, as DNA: TGTGCCAGCAGACCTACTCAACCGGGACATCAGTTCTTC. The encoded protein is CASRPTQPGHQFF.